These 20 T cell receptor beta chains share one sample of origin, sequenced in a study of a mutant IDH1 vaccine in newly diagnosed glioma. These receptors' antigens are unknown. Some clones are missing from TCRdb's copy, which holds only in-frame ones; the method was immunoSEQ multiplex PCR. This sample has around 50,000 clones, with approximately 78% found just once. Time point in this sample: week 5, during vaccination. Mutant IDH1 20-mer peptide, at 300 ug, made up each vaccine dose, with topical imiquimod. The starting material was PBMCs, obtained from a glioma patient whose treatment included an IDH1 peptide vaccine. These receptors were taken from a man aged 50 or older with glioma.

This rearrangement joins TRBV7-2 to TRBJ2-1, with D possibly being TRBD2 (6 bases). The CDR3 loop spans 16 amino acids. Germline values: CDR1 SGHTA, CDR2 FQGNSA. The ends were cut back, 5 bases at V and 5 bases at J, with 19 bases in the middle. The CDR3, as DNA: TGTGCCAGCAGCCTCCTCCCGGGGGTCAGGAACAATGAGCAGTTCTTC. Protein product: CASSLLPGVRNNEQFF.

The chain couples TRBV11-2 to TRBJ2-2, with a weak D call TRBD2 (6 bases). The CDR3 runs to 15 residues. Trimming pared 6 bases from V and 0 bases from J, leaving 11 bases between. Germline assignment: CDR1 SGHAT and CDR2 FQNNGV. The CDR3 DNA reads TGTGCCAGCAGTTTGGGGGGTACGAACACCGGGGAGCTGTTTTTT. Its protein product is CASSLGGTNTGELFF.

The CDR3 bases are TGTGCCAGCAGCTTGGCAGGGACAGGGTTATACGAGCAGTACTTC. Translated: CASSLAGTGLYEQYF. V is TRBV11-1 and J is TRBJ2-7; 9 nucleotides match TRBD1. Germline loops: CDR1 SGHAT, CDR2 FQDESV (reference sequence). There are 15 residues in the CDR3. With V trimmed by 3 bases and J by 4 bases, 7 bases remained unmatched. The whole variable domain, remainder taken from reference TRBV11-1 and TRBJ2-7, is EAEVAQSPRYKITEKSQAVAFWCDPISGHATLYWYRQILGQGPELLVQFQDESVVDDSQLPKDRFSAERLKGVDSTLKIQPAELGDSAMYLCASSLAGTGLYEQYFGPGTRLTVT.

This clone appeared once. The chain uses TRBV6-6 and TRBJ2-3; TRBD1 matches at 8 bases. The CDR3 runs to 15 residues. J gave up 5 bases and V 2 bases, and 6 bases lay outside the gene matches. Germline loops: CDR1 MNHNY, CDR2 SVGAGI (reference sequence). This CDR3 is CASSYPRGQGDTQYF. The CDR3 DNA reads as TGTGCCAGCAGTTACCCCAGGGGGCAGGGAGATACGCAGTATTTT.

The gene calls are TRBV4-3 and TRBJ2-1; 9 bases map to TRBD2. V shed 1 base and J 16 bases; nucleotides not matched to a gene: 5. Germline values: CDR1 LGHNA, CDR2 YSLEER. The CDR3 covers 12 residues. CDR3 sequence reads: CASSQGGGANFF. CDR3 sequence (DNA): TGCGCCAGCAGCCAAGGCGGGGGGGCAAATTTCTTC.

J is TRBJ2-2 and V is TRBV13; the match to TRBD1 covers 7 bases. Germline V gives CDR1 PRHDT, CDR2 FYEKMQ (reference sequence). The V segment lost 4 bases and the J segment 6 bases; nucleotides outside the gene matches: 5. The CDR3 sequence is 14 residues long. The CDR3 region is CASSWTGPPGELFF. The CDR3 DNA sequence: TGTGCCAGCAGCTGGACAGGCCCCCCCGGGGAGCTGTTTTTT.

CDR3 amino acids: CASSIDRAVDQPQHF. DNA for the CDR3: TGTGCCAGTAGTATTGACAGGGCGGTAGATCAGCCCCAGCATTTT. V gene TRBV19 combines with J gene TRBJ1-5; 7 bases agree with TRBD1. The V segment lost 3 bases and the J segment 5 bases; nucleotides outside the gene matches: 7. The CDR3 loop spans 15 amino acids. Germline V lookup: CDR1 LNHDA, CDR2 SQIVND (reference sequence). Full variable domain (rest looked up from reference TRBV19 and TRBJ1-5): DGGITQSPKYLFRKEGQNVTLSCEQNLNHDAMYWYRQDPGQGLRLIYYSQIVNDFQKGDIAEGYSVSREKKESFPLTVTSAQKNPTAFYLCASSIDRAVDQPQHFGDGTRLSIL.

The chain recombines TRBV2 with TRBJ1-1, with 9 bases that match TRBD1. Trimming cost V 6 bases and J 2 bases; bases outside gene matches: 4. The CDR3 runs to 14 residues. Germline V gives CDR1 SNHLY, CDR2 FYNNEI. CDR3 amino acids: CASRTGGTNTEAFF. CDR3 coding DNA: TGTGCCAGCAGAACAGGGGGCACAAACACTGAAGCTTTCTTT.

By frequency in the sample, this clone is medium-sized. The chain combines TRBV6-6 with TRBJ2-7; no firm D call. The CDR3 length is 16 residues. Trimming left V 7 bases short and J 3 bases short, with 22 bases between. Germline V CDR1 and CDR2: MNHNY, SVGAGI (reference sequence). The CDR3 protein is CASILNPGYPIYEQYF. The CDR3 nucleotides are TGTGCCAGCATCTTAAACCCAGGCTACCCGATCTACGAGCAGTACTTC.

The chain recombines TRBV30 with TRBJ1-1, with D unclear. V lost 8 bases and J 0 bases, leaving 10 bases between the germline ends. The CDR3 loop spans 12 amino acids. Germline CDR1 is GTSNPN and CDR2 is SVGIG (reference sequence). The CDR3 spells CAGLLMNTEAFF. DNA of the CDR3: TGTGCCGGGCTGCTTATGAACACTGAAGCTTTCTTT.

The chain uses TRBV6-1 and TRBJ1-3, with no clear D. V was trimmed by 0 bases and J by 4 bases, leaving 10 bases between them. Germline V gene sequence: CDR1 MNHNS, CDR2 SASEGT. The CDR3 runs 15 residues. CDR3 sequence (DNA): TGTGCCAGCAGTGAAGCGCCAGGATCCGGAAACACCATATATTTT. Its protein product is CASSEAPGSGNTIYF.

This chain links TRBV29-1 with TRBJ1-2; 7 nucleotides match TRBD1. The junction had 9 bases not matched to a gene; V was cut back by 6 bases and J by 5 bases. CDR1 is SQVTM and CDR2 is ANQGSEA in the germline V gene. The CDR3 totals 13 residues. The CDR3 reads CSVAYQGVYGYTF. CDR3 DNA: TGCAGCGTCGCGTATCAGGGGGTATATGGCTACACCTTC. Full variable domain (rest looked up from reference TRBV29-1 and TRBJ1-2): SAVISQKPSRDICQRGTSLTIQCQVDSQVTMMFWYRQQPGQSLTLIATANQGSEATYESGFVIDKFPISRPNLTFSTLTVSNMSPEDSSIYLCSVAYQGVYGYTFGSGTRLTVV.

The CDR3 nucleotides are TGTGCCACCAGCGGGGGGGCGAATTGGAATGAGCAGTTCTTC. Protein product: CATSGGANWNEQFF. V is TRBV6-6 and J is TRBJ2-1; 10 nucleotides align to TRBD2. Per germline, CDR1 MNHNY and CDR2 SVGAGI (reference sequence). The CDR3 runs to 14 residues. V shed 10 bases and J 7 bases; nucleotides not matched to a gene: 10.

This CDR3 is CAISEGRGDEKLFF. DNA for the CDR3: TGTGCCATCAGTGAGGGACGGGGAGATGAAAAACTGTTTTTT. V is TRBV10-3 and J is TRBJ1-4; no clear D. The V and J ends lost 2 bases and 6 bases respectively, with 10 bases between them. Germline V gene lookup returns CDR1 ENHRY and CDR2 SYGVKD. The CDR3 consists of 14 residues.

The rearrangement uses TRBV7-2 and TRBJ1-2; D gene uncertain. The germline gives CDR1 SGHTA, CDR2 FQGNSA. The CDR3 sequence is 13 residues long. Between the trimmed V and J ends, which lost 5 bases and 0 bases, there was a span of 7 bases. The CDR3 protein is CASSTQANYGYTF. CDR3 nucleotides: TGTGCCAGCAGCACCCAAGCTAACTATGGCTACACCTTC.

J is TRBJ2-7 and V is TRBV6-5; D might be TRBD2 (6 bases). V shed 8 bases and J shed 2 bases, with 16 bases lying between them. CDR3 length: 14 residues. The germline CDR1 and CDR2 sequences are MNHEY and SVGAGI. The CDR3 DNA sequence: TGTGCCAGCTCATTAGGGCGGGGCACCTACGAGCAGTACTTC. Protein product: CASSLGRGTYEQYF.

The chain employs TRBV7-9 and TRBJ2-7, with D unclear. V lost 3 bases, J lost 4 bases, and 13 bases lay in between. The CDR3 consists of 14 residues. Germline V gene sequence: CDR1 SEHNR, CDR2 FQNEAQ (reference sequence). CDR3 in amino acids: CASSLEGGRYEQYF. The CDR3, as DNA: TGTGCCAGCAGCTTGGAAGGTGGACGGTACGAGCAGTACTTC.

This sequence joins TRBV2 and TRBJ2-1; D possibly uses TRBD1 or TRBD2 (5 bases each). Looked up from germline, CDR1 is SNHLY and CDR2 is FYNNEI. Between the trimmed V and J ends, which lost 5 bases and 3 bases, there was a span of 8 bases. CDR3 length: 13 residues. The CDR3 bases are TGTGCCAGCAGTCGGGACGGCTACAATGAGCAGTTCTTC. Its translation: CASSRDGYNEQFF.

A single count supports this clone. The chain recombines TRBV28 with TRBJ2-7, with D perhaps TRBD1 (5 bases). The CDR3 contains 14 residues. CDR1 and CDR2 (germline): MDHEN, SYDVKM. V was trimmed by 3 bases and J by 7 bases, leaving 16 bases between them. This chain's CDR3 is CASSFGQGSSEQYF. CDR3 in DNA: TGTGCCAGCAGTTTCGGTCAGGGATCGAGTGAGCAGTACTTC.

The V gene is TRBV25-1, the J gene TRBJ1-4, with 7 bases aligning to TRBD1. The V and J ends lost 8 bases and 7 bases, in that order; junction bases with no gene match: 10. There are 14 residues in the CDR3. Germline V gives CDR1 MGHDK, CDR2 SYGVNS. CDR3 residues: CASGNRGSSEKLFF. The CDR3 region has the DNA TGTGCCAGCGGAAACAGGGGATCGAGTGAAAAACTGTTTTTT.